The source of this TCR beta chain is a study of T cell responses to AZD1222 COVID-19 vaccine. Study findings and constraints: Females outnumbered males among donors, who were mostly white British; clonal diversity was possibly underestimated. The peak T cell response came first, and repertoires were sampled only after it.

This table comes from immunoSEQ multiplex PCR, and its TCRdb copy is limited to in-frame clones, with some not included. This table has 120,000 to 150,000 clones, more than 90% appearing once. As concerns this clone: The antigen remains undetermined.

The germline gives CDR1 SNHLY, CDR2 FYNNEI. Trimming removed 2 bases at V and 4 bases at J, with 9 bases between. The CDR3 spans 14 residues. The V call is TRBV2, the J call TRBJ1-5, with D tentatively TRBD1 (6 bases). Here the sequenced sample was peripheral blood, taken on day 0 of AZD1222 vaccination. This TCR came from an adult in good health. CDR3 bases: TGTGCCAGCAGTGAACTAAGGGGGAATCAGCCCCAGCATTTT. It is translated as CASSELRGNQPQHF.